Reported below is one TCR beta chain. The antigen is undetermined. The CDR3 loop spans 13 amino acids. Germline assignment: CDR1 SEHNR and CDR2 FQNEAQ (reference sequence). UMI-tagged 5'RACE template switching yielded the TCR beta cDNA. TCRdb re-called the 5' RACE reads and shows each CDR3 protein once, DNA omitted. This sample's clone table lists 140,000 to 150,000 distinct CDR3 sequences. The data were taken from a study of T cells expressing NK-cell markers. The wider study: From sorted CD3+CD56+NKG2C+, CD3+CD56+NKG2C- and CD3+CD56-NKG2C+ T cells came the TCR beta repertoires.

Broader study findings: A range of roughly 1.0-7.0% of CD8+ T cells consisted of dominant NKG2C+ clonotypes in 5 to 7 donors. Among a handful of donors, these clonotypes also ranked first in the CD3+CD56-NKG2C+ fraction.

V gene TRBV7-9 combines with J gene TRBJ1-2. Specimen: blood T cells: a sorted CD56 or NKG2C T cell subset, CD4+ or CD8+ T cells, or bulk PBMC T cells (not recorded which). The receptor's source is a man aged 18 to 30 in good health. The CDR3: CASSLATSDGYTF.